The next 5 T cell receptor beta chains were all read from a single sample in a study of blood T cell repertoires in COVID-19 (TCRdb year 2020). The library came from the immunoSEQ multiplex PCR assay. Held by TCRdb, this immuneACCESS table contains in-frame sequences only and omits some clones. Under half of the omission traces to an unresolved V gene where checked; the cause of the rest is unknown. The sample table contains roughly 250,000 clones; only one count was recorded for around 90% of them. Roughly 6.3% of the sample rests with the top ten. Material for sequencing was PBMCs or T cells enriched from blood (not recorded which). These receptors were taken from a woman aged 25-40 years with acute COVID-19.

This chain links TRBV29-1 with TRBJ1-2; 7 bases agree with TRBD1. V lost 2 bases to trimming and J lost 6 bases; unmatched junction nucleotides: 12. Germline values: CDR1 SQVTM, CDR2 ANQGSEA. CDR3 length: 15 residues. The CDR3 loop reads CSVESTGAGTHGYTF. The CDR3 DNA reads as TGCAGCGTTGAATCCACAGGGGCCGGGACACATGGCTACACCTTC.

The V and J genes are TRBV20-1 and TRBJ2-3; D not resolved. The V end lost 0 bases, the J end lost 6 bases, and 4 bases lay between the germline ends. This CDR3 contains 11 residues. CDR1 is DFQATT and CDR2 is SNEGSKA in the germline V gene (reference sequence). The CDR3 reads CSARERDTQYF. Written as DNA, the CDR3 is TGCAGTGCTAGAGAGCGGGATACGCAGTATTTT.

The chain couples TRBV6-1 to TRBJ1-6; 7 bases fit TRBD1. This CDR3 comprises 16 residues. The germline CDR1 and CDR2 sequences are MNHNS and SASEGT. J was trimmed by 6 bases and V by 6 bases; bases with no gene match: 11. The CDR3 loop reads CASSEQGNLSNSPLHF. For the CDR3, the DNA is TGTGCCAGCAGCGAACAGGGGAACCTGAGTAATTCACCCCTCCACTTT.

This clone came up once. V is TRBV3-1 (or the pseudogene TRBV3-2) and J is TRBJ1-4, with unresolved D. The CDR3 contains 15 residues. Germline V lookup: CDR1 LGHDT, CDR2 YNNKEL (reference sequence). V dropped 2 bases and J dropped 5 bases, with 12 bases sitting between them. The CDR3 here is CASSQHSPQNEKLFF. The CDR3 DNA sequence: TGTGCCAGCAGCCAACACAGCCCTCAAAATGAAAAACTGTTTTTT.

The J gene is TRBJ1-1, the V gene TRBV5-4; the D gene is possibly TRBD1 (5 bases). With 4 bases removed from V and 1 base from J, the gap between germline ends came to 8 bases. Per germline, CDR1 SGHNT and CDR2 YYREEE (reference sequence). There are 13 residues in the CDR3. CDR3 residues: CASSPGWNTEAFF. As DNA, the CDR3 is TGTGCCAGCAGCCCAGGGTGGAACACTGAAGCTTTCTTT.